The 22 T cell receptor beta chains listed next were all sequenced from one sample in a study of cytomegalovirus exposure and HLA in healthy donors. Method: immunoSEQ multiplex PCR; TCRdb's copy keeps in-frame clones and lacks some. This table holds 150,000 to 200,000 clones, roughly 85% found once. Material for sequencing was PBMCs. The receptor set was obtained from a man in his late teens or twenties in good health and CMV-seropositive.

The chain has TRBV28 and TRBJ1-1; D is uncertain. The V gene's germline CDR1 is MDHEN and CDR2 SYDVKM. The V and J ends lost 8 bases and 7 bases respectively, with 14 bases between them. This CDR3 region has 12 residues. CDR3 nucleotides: TGTGCCAGCGGTTCCCTCGTGTTTGAAGCTTTCTTT. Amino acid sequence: CASGSLVFEAFF. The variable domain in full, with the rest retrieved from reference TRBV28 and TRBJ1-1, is DVKVTQSSRYLVKRTGEKVFLECVQDMDHENMFWYRQDPGLGLRLIYFSYDVKMKEKGDIPEGYSVSREKKERFSLILESASTNQTSMYLCASGSLVFEAFFGQGTRLTVV.

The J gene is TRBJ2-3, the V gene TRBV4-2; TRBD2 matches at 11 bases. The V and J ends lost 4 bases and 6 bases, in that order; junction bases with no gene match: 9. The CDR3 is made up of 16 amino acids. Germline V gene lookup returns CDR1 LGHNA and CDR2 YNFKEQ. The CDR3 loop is CASSLGTSGFGDTQYF. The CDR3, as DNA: TGTGCCAGCAGCCTCGGGACTAGCGGTTTCGGGGATACGCAGTATTTT.

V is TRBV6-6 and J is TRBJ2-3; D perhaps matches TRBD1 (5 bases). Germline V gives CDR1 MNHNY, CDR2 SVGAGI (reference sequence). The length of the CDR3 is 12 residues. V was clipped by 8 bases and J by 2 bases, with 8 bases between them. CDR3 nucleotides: TGTGCCAGCGTGGACACCACAGATACGCAGTATTTT. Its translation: CASVDTTDTQYF.

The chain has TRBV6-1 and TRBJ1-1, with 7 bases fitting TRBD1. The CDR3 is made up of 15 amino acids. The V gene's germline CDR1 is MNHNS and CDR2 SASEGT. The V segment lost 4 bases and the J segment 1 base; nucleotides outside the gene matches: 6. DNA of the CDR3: TGTGCCAGCAGTGGAACAGGGGCCGGGAACACTGAAGCTTTCTTT. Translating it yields CASSGTGAGNTEAFF.

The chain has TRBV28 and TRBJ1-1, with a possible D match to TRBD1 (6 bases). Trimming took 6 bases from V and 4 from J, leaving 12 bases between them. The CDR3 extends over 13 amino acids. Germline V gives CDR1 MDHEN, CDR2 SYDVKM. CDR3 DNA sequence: TGTGCCAGCAGATCGGGGGGGCTCACTGAAGCTTTCTTT. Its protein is CASRSGGLTEAFF.

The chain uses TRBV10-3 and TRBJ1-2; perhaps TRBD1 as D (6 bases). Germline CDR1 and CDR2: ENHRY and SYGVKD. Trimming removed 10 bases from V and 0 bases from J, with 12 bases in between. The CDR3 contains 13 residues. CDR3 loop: CATGEGPNYGYTF. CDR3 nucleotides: TGTGCCACAGGGGAAGGGCCTAACTATGGCTACACCTTC.

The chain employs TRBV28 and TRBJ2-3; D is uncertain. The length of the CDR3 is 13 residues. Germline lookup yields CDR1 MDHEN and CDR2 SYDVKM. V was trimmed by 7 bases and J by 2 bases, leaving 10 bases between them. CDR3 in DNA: TGTGCCAGCATCTTGGGCTCCACAGATACGCAGTATTTT. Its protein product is CASILGSTDTQYF.

CDR3 sequence reads: CASSRSGGIDPYF. CDR3 nucleotides: TGTGCCAGCAGTCGATCAGGGGGGATAGACCCATATTTT. V is TRBV27 and J is TRBJ1-3; 7 bases are shared with TRBD1. The V gene end was trimmed by 5 bases and the J gene end by 15 bases; junction bases not matched to a gene: 13. The germline gives CDR1 MNHEY, CDR2 SMNVEV (reference sequence). This CDR3 has 13 residues.

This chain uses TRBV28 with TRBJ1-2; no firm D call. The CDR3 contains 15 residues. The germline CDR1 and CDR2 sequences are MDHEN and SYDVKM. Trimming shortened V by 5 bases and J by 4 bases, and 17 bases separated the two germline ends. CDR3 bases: TGTGCCAGCAGTCCCTACAGCAGCGCGGGCTATGGCTACACCTTC. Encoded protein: CASSPYSSAGYGYTF.

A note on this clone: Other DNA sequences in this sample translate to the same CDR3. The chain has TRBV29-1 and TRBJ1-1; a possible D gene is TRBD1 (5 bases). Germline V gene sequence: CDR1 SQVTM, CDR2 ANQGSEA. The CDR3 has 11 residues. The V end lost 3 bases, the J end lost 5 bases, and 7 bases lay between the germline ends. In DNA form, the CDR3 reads TGCAGCGTTGAGGGGGGGACTGAAGCTTTCTTT. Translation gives CSVEGGTEAFF.

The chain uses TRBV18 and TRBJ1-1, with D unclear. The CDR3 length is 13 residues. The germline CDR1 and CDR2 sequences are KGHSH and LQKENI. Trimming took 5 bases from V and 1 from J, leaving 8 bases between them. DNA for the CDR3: TGTGCCAGCTCAGAAAGACAGAACACTGAAGCTTTCTTT. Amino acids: CASSERQNTEAFF.

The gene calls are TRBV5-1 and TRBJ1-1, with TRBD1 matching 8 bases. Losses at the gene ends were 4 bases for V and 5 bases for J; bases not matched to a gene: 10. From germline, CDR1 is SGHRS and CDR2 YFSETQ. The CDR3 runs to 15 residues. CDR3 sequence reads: CASSPGGQDRTEAFF. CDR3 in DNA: TGCGCCAGCAGCCCGGGGGGACAGGATAGGACTGAAGCTTTCTTT. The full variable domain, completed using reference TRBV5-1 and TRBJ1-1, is KAGVTQTPRYLIKTRGQQVTLSCSPISGHRSVSWYQQTPGQGLQFLFEYFSETQRNKGNFPGRFSGRQFSNSRSEMNVSTLELGDSALYLCASSPGGQDRTEAFFGQGTRLTVV.

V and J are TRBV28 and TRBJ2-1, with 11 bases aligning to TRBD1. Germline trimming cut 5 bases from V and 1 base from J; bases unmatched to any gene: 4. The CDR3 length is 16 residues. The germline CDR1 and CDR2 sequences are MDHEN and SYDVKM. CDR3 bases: TGTGCCAGCAGTCCCGGACAGGGGGCTTCCTACAATGAGCAGTTCTTC. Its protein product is CASSPGQGASYNEQFF.

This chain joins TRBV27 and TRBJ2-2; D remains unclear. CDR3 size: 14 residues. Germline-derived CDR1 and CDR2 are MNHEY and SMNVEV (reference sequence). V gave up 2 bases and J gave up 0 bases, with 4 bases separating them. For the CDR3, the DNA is TGTGCCAGCAGTTTAACAGCGAACACCGGGGAGCTGTTTTTT. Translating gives CASSLTANTGELFF.

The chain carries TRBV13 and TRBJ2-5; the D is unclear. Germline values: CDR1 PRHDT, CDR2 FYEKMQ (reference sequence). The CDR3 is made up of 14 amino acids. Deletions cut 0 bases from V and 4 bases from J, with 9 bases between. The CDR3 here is CASSLGTPGETQYF. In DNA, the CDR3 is TGTGCCAGCAGCTTAGGCACCCCCGGAGAGACCCAGTACTTC.

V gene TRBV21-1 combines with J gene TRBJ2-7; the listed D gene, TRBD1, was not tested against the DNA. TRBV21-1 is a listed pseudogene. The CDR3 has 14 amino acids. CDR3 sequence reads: CASSIGTGTYEQYF. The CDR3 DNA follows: TGTGCCAGCAGCATCGGGACAGGGACTTACGAGCAGTACTTC.

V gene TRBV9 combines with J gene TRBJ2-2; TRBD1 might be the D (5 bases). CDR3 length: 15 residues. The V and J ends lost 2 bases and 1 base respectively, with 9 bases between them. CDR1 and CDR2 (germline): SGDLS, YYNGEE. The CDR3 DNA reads TGTGCCAGCAGCGTTCAGGGAATGAACACCGGGGAGCTGTTTTTT. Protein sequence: CASSVQGMNTGELFF.

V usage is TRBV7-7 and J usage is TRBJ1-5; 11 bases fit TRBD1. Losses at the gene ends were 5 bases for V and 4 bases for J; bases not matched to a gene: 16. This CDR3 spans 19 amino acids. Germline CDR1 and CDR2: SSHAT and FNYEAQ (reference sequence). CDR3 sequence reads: CASSARFRDRGNGNQPQHF. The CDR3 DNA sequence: TGTGCCAGCAGCGCCCGTTTCCGGGACAGGGGGAATGGGAATCAGCCCCAGCATTTT.

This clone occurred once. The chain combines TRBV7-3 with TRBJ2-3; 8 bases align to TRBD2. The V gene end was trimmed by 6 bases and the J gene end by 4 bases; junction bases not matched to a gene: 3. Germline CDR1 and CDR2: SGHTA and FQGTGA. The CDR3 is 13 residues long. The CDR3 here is CASRGLGADTQYF. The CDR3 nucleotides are TGTGCCAGCAGGGGACTAGGGGCAGATACGCAGTATTTT.

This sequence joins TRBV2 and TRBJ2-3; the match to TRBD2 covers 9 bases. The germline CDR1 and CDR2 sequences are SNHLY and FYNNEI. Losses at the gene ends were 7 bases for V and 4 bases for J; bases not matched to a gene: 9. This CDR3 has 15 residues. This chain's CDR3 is CASTMGLAPSDTQYF. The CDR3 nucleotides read TGTGCCAGCACTATGGGACTAGCCCCCTCAGATACGCAGTATTTT.

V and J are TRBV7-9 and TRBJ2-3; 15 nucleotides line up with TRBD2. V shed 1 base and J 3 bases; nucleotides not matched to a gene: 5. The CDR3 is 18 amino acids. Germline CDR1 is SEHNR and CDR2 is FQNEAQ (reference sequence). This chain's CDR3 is CASSLGGLAGGWTDTQYF. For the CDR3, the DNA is TGTGCCAGCAGCTTAGGAGGACTAGCGGGGGGGTGGACAGATACGCAGTATTTT.

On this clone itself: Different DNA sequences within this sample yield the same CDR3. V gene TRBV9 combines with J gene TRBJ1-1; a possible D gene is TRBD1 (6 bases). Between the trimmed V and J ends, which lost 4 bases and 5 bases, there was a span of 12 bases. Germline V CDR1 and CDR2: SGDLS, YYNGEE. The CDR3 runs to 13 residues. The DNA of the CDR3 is TGTGCCAGCAGCTTAGGGGGAGGGACTGAAGCTTTCTTT. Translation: CASSLGGGTEAFF.